A single sample is the source of the 8 T cell receptor beta chains below, sequenced in a study of blood T cell repertoires in COVID-19. Generated by immunoSEQ multiplex PCR, the TCRdb table keeps only in-frame clones and is missing some. Seen here are roughly 290,000 clones, over 75% observed once, and the top ten hold approximately 7.5%. The sequenced sample consisted of peripheral blood. The origin of the receptors is a woman in her twenties or thirties with COVID-19, enrolled during active disease.

This sequence joins TRBV11-1 and TRBJ1-1; weak D call: TRBD1 (6 bases). Germline CDR1 is SGHAT and CDR2 is FQDESV (reference sequence). The CDR3 length is 13 residues. V was clipped by 5 bases and J by 8 bases, with 15 bases between them. In DNA form, the CDR3 reads TGTGCCAGCAGCACCCGACAGGCTCAGGAAGCTTTCTTT. Translation gives CASSTRQAQEAFF.

The J gene is TRBJ2-5, the V gene TRBV9, with a weak D call TRBD2 (5 bases). From germline, CDR1 is SGDLS and CDR2 YYNGEE. This CDR3 region has 15 residues. Deletions cut 3 bases from V and 2 bases from J, with 14 bases between. In DNA, the CDR3 is TGTGCCAGCAGCGCGGCTAGGAGCGGACAAGAGACCCAGTACTTC. As protein: CASSAARSGQETQYF.

The rearrangement links TRBV19 to TRBJ1-1; unclear D gene. Trimming took off 3 bases at V and 1 base at J, with 6 bases between the two ends. CDR3 length: 13 residues. Germline V gene data show CDR1 as LNHDA and CDR2 as SQIVND (reference sequence). The CDR3 is CASSIPGNTEAFF. The CDR3 DNA reads as TGTGCCAGTAGTATCCCGGGGAACACTGAAGCTTTCTTT.

V is TRBV6-5 and J is TRBJ1-5; TRBD1 matches 8 bases. The CDR3 extends over 15 amino acids. The V gene's germline CDR1 is MNHEY and CDR2 SVGAGI. The trim removed 6 bases at V and 1 base at J, leaving 5 bases unmatched. CDR3: CASRGQAGSNQPQHF. CDR3 DNA: TGTGCCAGCAGGGGACAGGCGGGCAGCAATCAGCCCCAGCATTTT.

CDR3 loop: CASSSRGLNTEAFF. CDR3 sequence (DNA): TGTGCCAGCAGTTCAAGGGGGCTGAACACTGAAGCTTTCTTT. The V call is TRBV28, the J call TRBJ1-1; 7 nucleotides match TRBD1. V trimming: 4 bases; J trimming: 0 bases; junction bases outside the gene matches: 2. Germline CDR1 reads MDHEN; CDR2 reads SYDVKM. The CDR3 consists of 14 residues.

The chain is built from TRBV6-5 and TRBJ1-2; weak D call: TRBD1 (5 bases). This CDR3 is 13 amino acids long. Germline lookup yields CDR1 MNHEY and CDR2 SVGAGI. V gave up 4 bases and J gave up 4 bases, with 10 bases separating them. The CDR3 is CASSSSGRYGYTF. CDR3 DNA sequence: TGTGCCAGCAGTTCGTCAGGGCGCTATGGCTACACCTTC.

This rearrangement joins TRBV2 to TRBJ2-3; 11 nucleotides line up with TRBD2. V was clipped by 6 bases and J by 2 bases; unmatched bases: 4. The CDR3 spans 15 residues. Germline loops: CDR1 SNHLY, CDR2 FYNNEI. The CDR3 reads CASRALAGDTDTQYF. CDR3 nucleotide sequence: TGTGCCAGCAGAGCACTAGCGGGAGACACAGATACGCAGTATTTT.

The chain has TRBV30 and TRBJ1-1; D is possibly TRBD1 (5 bases). The germline V gene has CDR1 GTSNPN and CDR2 SVGIG (reference sequence). Trimming pared 3 bases from V and 1 base from J, leaving 9 bases between. The CDR3 spans 13 residues. The CDR3 here is CAWSRQQNTEAFF. The CDR3, as DNA: TGTGCCTGGAGCCGACAGCAGAACACTGAAGCTTTCTTT.